A single sample is the source of the 28 T cell receptor beta chains below, sequenced in a study of CD8+CD57+ T cells in acquired aplastic anemia. Profiling of TCR beta VDJ combinations and CDR3 sequences used genomic DNA as template. TCRdb independently ran MiXCR on the reads; one entry per CDR3 protein. This sample has over 150,000 distinct CDR3 sequences; over 55% occur once, and the top ten carry about 50%. Patients chosen for sequencing had CD8+CD57+ cells that had expanded, as shown by flow cytometry. Sequences were obtained from sorted CD4+, CD8+, or CD8+CD57+ T cells (not recorded which) from PBMCs. The receptors come from a human donor with aplastic anemia.

This chain joins TRBV29-1 and TRBJ1-6, with TRBD1 matching over 7 bases. The V segment lost 4 bases and the J segment 7 bases; nucleotides outside the gene matches: 4. The CDR3 is 13 amino acids. CDR1 SQVTM and CDR2 ANQGSEA come from the germline V gene. DNA of the CDR3: TGCAGCGTTGTAACAGGGGAGAATTCACCCCTCCACTTT. This translates into CSVVTGENSPLHF.

This clonotype was seen only a few times. The chain uses TRBV20-1 and TRBJ1-6, with D uncertain. Germline values: CDR1 DFQATT, CDR2 SNEGSKA (reference sequence). V lost 5 bases, J lost 6 bases, and 17 bases lay in between. This CDR3 spans 15 amino acids. This CDR3 is CSASSAREPNSPLHF. In nucleotides, the CDR3 is TGCAGTGCTTCCTCAGCTCGGGAGCCTAATTCACCCCTCCACTTT.

The chain couples TRBV2 to TRBJ2-1; 7 positions match TRBD1. Germline trimming cut 6 bases from V and 5 bases from J; bases unmatched to any gene: 7. This CDR3 region has 14 residues. Germline lookup yields CDR1 SNHLY and CDR2 FYNNEI. Here the CDR3 reads CASSPETGDNEQFF. The CDR3 nucleotides are TGTGCCAGCAGCCCGGAAACAGGGGACAATGAGCAGTTCTTC.

The rearrangement links TRBV7-8 to TRBJ1-1; D is unresolved. Trimming removed 5 bases at V and 7 bases at J, with 8 bases between. The germline V gene has CDR1 SGHVS and CDR2 FQNEAQ. The CDR3 runs to 11 residues. CDR3 in DNA: TGTGCCAGCAGCCTAGAAAGTGAAGCTTTCTTT. The encoded protein is CASSLESEAFF.

This chain connects TRBV2 to TRBJ2-7; 7 nucleotides align to TRBD2. CDR3 size: 12 residues. Looked up from germline, CDR1 is SNHLY and CDR2 is FYNNEI. Trimming removed 6 bases from V and 6 bases from J; junction bases left unmatched: 5. This chain's CDR3 is CASRQGRGEQYF. The CDR3 DNA sequence: TGTGCCAGCAGACAAGGGAGGGGCGAGCAGTACTTC.

The chain uses TRBV7-9 and TRBJ2-5; D gene uncertain. TRBJ2-1 explains the end of the DNA better; the J call may be wrong. Germline loops: CDR1 SEHNR, CDR2 FQNEAQ (reference sequence). The CDR3 runs to 12 residues. The CDR3 here is CASSLGIYEQFF. The CDR3 DNA reads as TGTGCCAGCAGCTTAGGGATTTATGAGCAGTTCTTC.

This clonotype was counted a single time. This chain connects TRBV24-1 to TRBJ2-7; D unclear. Trimming took off 11 bases at V and 5 bases at J, with 24 bases between the two ends. Germline V gene lookup returns CDR1 KGHDR and CDR2 SFDVKD. This CDR3 contains 15 residues. CDR3 nucleotides: TGTGCCAGCAGCCCCACGCTCTCATCGAATCACGAGCAGTACTTC. Encoded protein: CASSPTLSSNHEQYF.

The gene calls are TRBV7-2 and TRBJ1-2; 8 bases are a match to TRBD1. CDR1 and CDR2 from the germline V gene are SGHTA and FQGNSA. V trimming: 1 base; J trimming: 4 bases; junction bases outside the gene matches: 5. CDR3 size: 15 residues. CDR3 amino acids: CASSLDYRGSYGYTF. The CDR3 nucleotides are TGTGCCAGCAGCTTAGATTACAGGGGGTCCTATGGCTACACCTTC.

There are many counts of this clonotype. The V call is TRBV6-1, the J call TRBJ2-5; 10 bases line up with TRBD2. This CDR3 has 16 amino acids. The V and J ends lost 5 bases and 3 bases, in that order; junction bases with no gene match: 9. CDR1 and CDR2 from the germline V gene are MNHNS and SASEGT. CDR3 sequence: CASSPSSGSGEETQYF. The CDR3 nucleotides read TGTGCCAGCAGTCCCTCTAGCGGGAGCGGTGAAGAGACCCAGTACTTC.

The chain employs TRBV5-1 and TRBJ1-2; 7 bases are a match to TRBD1. The CDR3 length is 17 residues. Germline V lookup: CDR1 SGHRS, CDR2 YFSETQ. With 0 bases clipped from V and 7 bases from J, the junction kept 15 bases outside the gene matches. The chain's CDR3 is CASSLGGQPNPLGGYTF. CDR3 DNA sequence: TGCGCCAGCAGCTTGGGGGGACAGCCGAACCCGTTGGGTGGCTACACCTTC.

The chain joins TRBV15 to TRBJ1-1; D uncertain. Per the germline V gene, CDR1 is LNHNV and CDR2 is YYDKDF (reference sequence). V shed 0 bases and J shed 6 bases, with 11 bases lying between them. CDR3 length: 14 amino acids. CDR3 DNA sequence: TGTGCCACCAGCAGAGATCAGGTTCTGCCTGAAGCTTTCTTT. Translated: CATSRDQVLPEAFF.

The gene calls are TRBV12-3 or TRBV12-4 and TRBJ1-1, with D possibly being TRBD1 (6 bases). This CDR3 spans 13 amino acids. The V gene lost 8 bases and the J gene lost 2 bases, with 12 bases spanning the gap. Here the CDR3 reads CASYPGQNTEAFF. For the CDR3, the DNA is TGTGCCAGCTACCCGGGACAAAACACTGAAGCTTTCTTT.

The chain recombines TRBV24-1 with TRBJ2-1; D is unclear. V was cut by 3 bases and J by 0 bases, with 8 bases left in between. The germline CDR1 and CDR2 sequences are KGHDR and SFDVKD. The CDR3 is 15 amino acids. DNA of the CDR3: TGTGCCACCAGTGATCAAACGCACTCCTACAATGAGCAGTTCTTC. It codes for CATSDQTHSYNEQFF.

This clonotype was seen many times. The rearrangement uses TRBV25-1 and TRBJ1-1; a possible D gene is TRBD1 (6 bases). The CDR3 spans 17 residues. With 2 bases removed from V and 5 bases from J, the gap between germline ends came to 21 bases. Germline loops: CDR1 MGHDK, CDR2 SYGVNS. CDR3 sequence (DNA): TGTGCCAGCAGTGAAAGGCGGACAGACCTTTTACCGACTGAAGCTTTCTTT. Its translation is CASSERRTDLLPTEAFF.

The chain has TRBV12-3 or TRBV12-4 and TRBJ2-6; D is uncertain. The V end was cut by 6 bases, the J end by 4 bases, with 16 bases between. The CDR3 is 16 amino acids. CDR3 sequence (DNA): TGTGCCAGCAGCCTTGGTGGTGATTACGGGGCCAACGTCCTGACTTTC. This translates into CASSLGGDYGANVLTF.

The chain links TRBV5-1 to TRBJ2-3; 13 bases match TRBD2. V lost 3 bases to trimming and J lost 1 base; unmatched junction nucleotides: 5. The CDR3 contains 17 residues. Germline values: CDR1 SGHRS, CDR2 YFSETQ. This CDR3 is CASSWGLAGYRTDTQYF. The CDR3 DNA reads as TGCGCCAGCAGCTGGGGACTAGCGGGGTATCGCACAGATACGCAGTATTTT.

V gene TRBV29-1 combines with J gene TRBJ1-1; a weak D match, TRBD1 (6 bases). This CDR3 contains 13 residues. Trimming shortened V by 2 bases and J by 0 bases, and 7 bases separated the two germline ends. The germline V gene encodes CDR1 SQVTM and CDR2 ANQGSEA. The CDR3: CSVERTVNTEAFF. CDR3 bases: TGCAGCGTTGAACGGACAGTGAACACTGAAGCTTTCTTT.

A remark on this clonotype: An end of the junction does not agree with germline; a read error may underlie this. The rearrangement links TRBV7-9 to TRBJ2-3; 9 bases fit TRBD2. This CDR3 is 19 amino acids long. Germline CDR1 reads SEHNR; CDR2 reads FQNEAQ (reference sequence). CDR3 loop: CASSPLASGTRASTDTQYF. The CDR3 bases are TGCGCCAGCAGCCCCCTGGCTAGCGGGACAAGAGCGAGTACAGATACGCAGTATTTT. Drawing the rest from reference TRBV7-9 and TRBJ2-3, the complete variable domain is DTGVSQNPRHKITKRGQNVTFRCDPISEHNRLYWYRQTLGQGPEFLTYFQNEAQLEKSRLLSDRFSAERPKGSFSTLEIQRTEQGDSAMYLCASSPLASGTRASTDTQYFGPGTRLTVL.

This chain links TRBV7-6 with TRBJ1-2; possibly TRBD1 for D (5 bases). Germline CDR1 and CDR2: SGHVS and FNYEAQ. The CDR3 extends over 14 amino acids. V lost 5 bases and J 8 bases, leaving 18 bases between the germline ends. Here the CDR3 reads CASSEGTQPPGYTF. The CDR3 nucleotides read TGTGCCAGCAGCGAAGGGACCCAACCTCCGGGCTACACCTTC.

This clonotype was counted between two and nine times. The genes are TRBV10-2 and TRBJ2-3; maybe TRBD2 (6 bases). This CDR3 region has 14 residues. V was cut by 7 bases and J by 2 bases, with 13 bases left in between. Germline CDR1 is WSHSY and CDR2 is SAAADI. CDR3 protein: CASTWSGDTDTQYF. The CDR3, as DNA: TGCGCCAGCACATGGTCGGGAGACACAGATACGCAGTATTTT.

The V and J genes are TRBV24-1 and TRBJ2-1; 10 bases agree with TRBD1. CDR1 is KGHDR, CDR2 SFDVKD, per germline. The CDR3 is 13 residues long. V lost 10 bases to trimming and J lost 2 bases; unmatched junction nucleotides: 1. The CDR3 reads CATGTGAYNEQFF. CDR3 DNA: TGTGCCACGGGGACAGGGGCCTACAATGAGCAGTTCTTC.

The chain uses TRBV20-1 and TRBJ2-1; 9 nucleotides agree with TRBD2. Germline V gene lookup returns CDR1 DFQATT and CDR2 SNEGSKA (reference sequence). Trimming cost V 1 base and J 7 bases; bases outside gene matches: 8. The length of the CDR3 is 15 residues. The CDR3 DNA sequence: TGCAGTGCTAGAGTACCGGGACTAGCTCCGAATGAGCAGTTCTTC. It encodes CSARVPGLAPNEQFF.

V and J are TRBV20-1 and TRBJ2-1, with D possibly TRBD1 on 5 matching bases. The CDR3 contains 15 residues. The V gene's germline CDR1 is DFQATT and CDR2 SNEGSKA (reference sequence). The germline V and J ends were trimmed by 6 bases and 6 bases, with 21 bases remaining between them. The CDR3 sequence: CSAPPQGENSNEQFF. CDR3 in DNA: TGCAGTGCCCCCCCCCAGGGCGAAAATAGCAATGAGCAGTTCTTC.

This chain connects TRBV2 to TRBJ1-2; D is unclear. The CDR3 is 13 residues long. The germline CDR1 and CDR2 sequences are SNHLY and FYNNEI. V lost 2 bases and J 8 bases, leaving 12 bases between the germline ends. CDR3 nucleotides: TGTGCCAGCAGTGAAACCCCCCGGGGAGGCTACACCTTC. Protein: CASSETPRGGYTF.

This sequence joins TRBV10-3 and TRBJ1-2; maybe TRBD1 (5 bases). V gave up 0 bases and J gave up 2 bases, with 7 bases separating them. From germline, CDR1 is ENHRY and CDR2 SYGVKD. CDR3 size: 14 residues. The CDR3 spells CAISESGANYGYTF. The CDR3 bases are TGTGCCATCAGTGAGTCAGGGGCGAACTATGGCTACACCTTC.

In this sample, this clonotype turned up a few times. The chain is built from TRBV4-3 and TRBJ2-4; 11 bases are shared with TRBD2. V shed 0 bases and J 4 bases; nucleotides not matched to a gene: 2. Germline CDR1 LGHNA, CDR2 YSLEER. The CDR3 runs 16 residues. CDR3 region: CASSQDRLAGKNIQYF. The CDR3 region has the DNA TGCGCCAGCAGCCAAGATCGACTAGCGGGGAAAAACATTCAGTACTTC.

The V and J genes are TRBV24-1 and TRBJ1-3; D gene unclear. The CDR3 is 16 amino acids. Germline CDR1 is KGHDR and CDR2 is SFDVKD. Deletions cut 5 bases from V and 0 bases from J, with 13 bases between. The CDR3 bases are TGTGCCACCAGTGTTGCGGACTGTTACTCTGGAAACACCATATATTTT. Translation gives CATSVADCYSGNTIYF.

The chain employs TRBV29-1 and TRBJ2-7; possible D gene TRBD2, 7 bases. The CDR3 runs 15 residues. CDR1 is SQVTM and CDR2 is ANQGSEA in the germline V gene. V lost 6 bases, J lost 6 bases, and 24 bases lay in between. The CDR3 loop is CSVFGGTVGALEQYF. CDR3 sequence (DNA): TGCAGCGTCTTCGGGGGGACGGTGGGGGCTCTCGAGCAGTACTTC.